This T cell receptor (beta chain) was sequenced for a study of blood T cells in healthy people across ages. Study-wide findings and caveats: Researchers judged that diversity estimates from one million T cells fell short of true values. Among long-lived donors, naive CD4+ cells were more numerous and diversity higher than in aged donors.

Deletions cut 3 bases from V and 0 bases from J, with 14 bases between. CDR1 is ENHRY, CDR2 SYGVKD, per germline. The CDR3 loop spans 17 amino acids. The authors ran a second PCR of 7 to 11 cycles using a sample-barcoded 5' primer and a J-beta primer mix. TCRdb processed the 5' RACE reads anew with MiXCR; each CDR3 protein has one entry. The sample lists some 880,000 distinct CDR3 sequences, around 34% occurring once. Every donor gave about 9 milliliters of peripheral blood. This clonotype was found a few times. The antigen is undetermined. Sequencing input: blood. The chain links TRBV10-3 to TRBJ1-4; maybe TRBD1 (5 bases). The sequence derives from a man aged 18 to 29 in good health. Written as DNA, the CDR3 is TGTGCCATCAGTGATGGACACCATCGGGCAACTAATGAAAAACTGTTTTTT. It specifies CAISDGHHRATNEKLFF.